This T cell receptor beta chain was profiled in a study of blood T cell repertoires in COVID-19. For the study at large: Acute-phase and convalescent COVID-19 samples originated in the United States, Italy and Spain. The analysed material was cDNA or gDNA that came from T cells, B-cell-depleted T cells, or PBMCs.

The sample holds one count of this clone. Profiled with immunoSEQ multiplex PCR; TCRdb holds only in-frame clones, not every one. Among 95,000 to 100,000 clones listed, approximately 84% were seen once. The germline V and J ends were trimmed by 0 bases and 2 bases, with 11 bases remaining between them. This CDR3 has 15 residues. The germline gives CDR1 SGHRS, CDR2 YFSETQ. V usage is TRBV5-1 and J usage is TRBJ2-5; D uncertain. The source of this sequence is a woman in her sixties or seventies with acute or convalescent COVID-19. Sequencing used peripheral blood. The CDR3 DNA reads TGCGCCAGCAGCTTGGAAACTCATCCTCAAGAGACCCAGTACTTC. Protein: CASSLETHPQETQYF.